This T cell receptor beta chain was recovered during a study of cytomegalovirus exposure and HLA in healthy donors. The study ran its PCR with 60 Vbeta and 13 Jbeta primers. Produced via immunoSEQ multiplex PCR; TCRdb's table is partial and in-frame only. The sample holds around 96,000 clones; around 60% are singletons and the top ten take under 4%. Findings of the study overall: Sequences of the TCR beta chain were said to predict the HLA-A and HLA-B alleles of most subjects accurately. According to a later analysis, most TCR beta chains associated with CMV appeared HLA-restricted. It was taken for granted in presence/absence analyses that sequencing depth across donors was roughly uniform. For TCR beta chains, V- and J-gene trimming was later linked to a missense DCLRE1C variant.

Concerning this clone itself: The antigen is undetermined.

The source is a man aged 60 to 69 in good health and CMV-seronegative. The sample comprised PBMCs.

CDR3 in amino acids: CATRDRVGSGNTIYF. Here the CDR3 DNA reads TGTGCCACCAGGGACAGGGTCGGCTCTGGAAACACCATATATTTT. The chain joins TRBV6-1 to TRBJ1-3, with 9 bases that match TRBD1. J was trimmed by 0 bases and V by 10 bases; bases with no gene match: 7. The CDR3 sequence is 15 residues long. In germline, CDR1 is MNHNS, CDR2 SASEGT.